This T cell receptor beta chain was recorded in a study of T cells in Graves' hyperthyroidism and ophthalmopathy. Study observations and caveats: Blood also contained most expanded thyroid clonotypes above 0.001.

The junction had 1 base not matched to a gene; V was cut back by 2 bases and J by 3 bases. CDR1 is SGHKS and CDR2 is YYEKEE in the germline V gene (reference sequence). The CDR3 covers 13 residues. This clonotype was picked up a small number of times. Its antigen is unidentified. RNA transcripts yielded amplified TCR beta CDR3 regions. TCR CDR3 underwent first-round RT-PCR with the HTBI primer set. TCRdb processed the multiplex PCR reads anew with MiXCR; each CDR3 protein has one entry. The data contain hundreds of thousands of distinct CDR3 sequences, just over 45% of them singletons. Together with thyroid ultrasound, orbital computed tomography, serum thyroxine and TRAb, clinical symptoms were used for diagnoses.

V and J are TRBV5-5 and TRBJ2-7, with 8 bases lining up with TRBD2. The receptor comes from a young woman with Graves' hyperthyroidism. Source material: peripheral blood or thyroid tissue (not recorded which). In DNA form, the CDR3 reads TGTGCCAGCAGCTTTAGCGGGAACTACGAGCAGTACTTC. Translated, it gives CASSFSGNYEQYF.